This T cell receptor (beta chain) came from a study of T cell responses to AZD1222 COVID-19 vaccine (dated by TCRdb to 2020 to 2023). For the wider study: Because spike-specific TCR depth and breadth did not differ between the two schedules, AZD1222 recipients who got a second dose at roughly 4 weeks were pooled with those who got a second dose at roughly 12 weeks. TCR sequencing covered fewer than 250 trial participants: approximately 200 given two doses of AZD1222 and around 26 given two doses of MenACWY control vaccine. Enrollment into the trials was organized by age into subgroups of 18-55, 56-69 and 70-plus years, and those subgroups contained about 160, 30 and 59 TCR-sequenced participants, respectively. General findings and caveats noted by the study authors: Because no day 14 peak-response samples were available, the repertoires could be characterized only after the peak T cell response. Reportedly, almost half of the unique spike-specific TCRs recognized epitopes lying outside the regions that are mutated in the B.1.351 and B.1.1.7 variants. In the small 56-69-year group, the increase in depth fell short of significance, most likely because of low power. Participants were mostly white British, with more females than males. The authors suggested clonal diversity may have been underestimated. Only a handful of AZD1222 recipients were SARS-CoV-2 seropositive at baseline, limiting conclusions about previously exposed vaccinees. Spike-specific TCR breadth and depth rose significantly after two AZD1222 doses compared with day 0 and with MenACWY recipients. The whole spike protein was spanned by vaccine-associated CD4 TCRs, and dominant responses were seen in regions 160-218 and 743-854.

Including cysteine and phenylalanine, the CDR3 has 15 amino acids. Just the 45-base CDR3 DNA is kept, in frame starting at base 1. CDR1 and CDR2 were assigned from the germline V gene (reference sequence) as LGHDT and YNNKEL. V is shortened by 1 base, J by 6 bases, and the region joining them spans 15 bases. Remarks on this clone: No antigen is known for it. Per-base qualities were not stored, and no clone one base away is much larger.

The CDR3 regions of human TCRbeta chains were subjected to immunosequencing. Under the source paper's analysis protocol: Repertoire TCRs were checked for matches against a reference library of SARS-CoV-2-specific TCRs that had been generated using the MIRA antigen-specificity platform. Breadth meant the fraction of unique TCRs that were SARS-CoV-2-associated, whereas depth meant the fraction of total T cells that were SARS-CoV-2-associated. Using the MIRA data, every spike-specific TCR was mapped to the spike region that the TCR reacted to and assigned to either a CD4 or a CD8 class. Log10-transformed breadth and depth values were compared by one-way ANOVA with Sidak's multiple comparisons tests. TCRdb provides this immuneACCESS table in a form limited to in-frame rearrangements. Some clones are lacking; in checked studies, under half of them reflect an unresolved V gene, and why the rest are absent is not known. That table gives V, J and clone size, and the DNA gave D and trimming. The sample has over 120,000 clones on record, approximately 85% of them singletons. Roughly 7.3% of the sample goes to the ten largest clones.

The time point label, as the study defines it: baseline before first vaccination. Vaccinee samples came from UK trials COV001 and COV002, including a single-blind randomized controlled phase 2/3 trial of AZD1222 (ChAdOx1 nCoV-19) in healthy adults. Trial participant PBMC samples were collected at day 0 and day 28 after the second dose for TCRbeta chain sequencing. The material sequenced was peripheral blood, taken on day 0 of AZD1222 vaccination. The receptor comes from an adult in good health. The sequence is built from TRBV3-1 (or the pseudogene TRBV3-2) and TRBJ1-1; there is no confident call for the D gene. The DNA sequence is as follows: TGTGCCAGCAGCCAAGTCGTAGGTCTACGCGCTGAAGCTTTCTTT. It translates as CASSQVVGLRAEAFF.